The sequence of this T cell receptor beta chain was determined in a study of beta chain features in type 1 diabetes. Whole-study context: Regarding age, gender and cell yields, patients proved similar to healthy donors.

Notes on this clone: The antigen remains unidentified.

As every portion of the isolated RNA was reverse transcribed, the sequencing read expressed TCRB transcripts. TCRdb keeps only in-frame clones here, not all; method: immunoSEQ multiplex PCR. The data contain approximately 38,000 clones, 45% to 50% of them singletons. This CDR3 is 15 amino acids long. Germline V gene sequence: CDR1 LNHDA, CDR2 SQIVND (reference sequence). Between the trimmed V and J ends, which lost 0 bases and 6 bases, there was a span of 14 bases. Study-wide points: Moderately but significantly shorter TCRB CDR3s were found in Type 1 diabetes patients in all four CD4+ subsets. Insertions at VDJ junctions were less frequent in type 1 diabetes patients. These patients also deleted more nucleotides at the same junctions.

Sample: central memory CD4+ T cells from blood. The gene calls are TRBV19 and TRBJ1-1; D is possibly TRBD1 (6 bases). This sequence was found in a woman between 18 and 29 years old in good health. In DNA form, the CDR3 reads TGTGCCAGTAGTATAGATCCAGGGGCCAGCCCTGAAGCTTTCTTT. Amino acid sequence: CASSIDPGASPEAFF. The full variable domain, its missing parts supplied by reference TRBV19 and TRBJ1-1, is DGGITQSPKYLFRKEGQNVTLSCEQNLNHDAMYWYRQDPGQGLRLIYYSQIVNDFQKGDIAEGYSVSREKKESFPLTVTSAQKNPTAFYLCASSIDPGASPEAFFGQGTRLTVV.